This section outlines one TCR beta chain sequence together with its context. The antigen is not known. This sample was taken from a study of graft-versus-host responses after intestinal transplantation. Overall study context: Transplant types were multivisceral, liver-intestinal, or isolated intestinal.

General study points: Recipient marrow contained GvH clones, some of which appeared first in ileum or blood. Early post-transplant HvG declines were associated with peak circulating GvH clone levels. Across patients carrying graft-donor T cell macrochimerism, allografts held high graft-versus-host to host-versus-graft clonal ratios.

Germline trimming cut 4 bases from V and 2 bases from J; bases unmatched to any gene: 0. CDR1 and CDR2 (germline): SGHTA, FQGNSA. The CDR3 spans 15 residues. The assay was immunoSEQ multiplex PCR, and TCRdb's table has in-frame clones only and misses some. The sample lists roughly 110,000 clones, roughly 92% occurring once. Sequencing used unstimulated CD4+ T cells sorted from spleen or lymph node cells, obtained before transplant. This clonotype was obtained from a human donor who was the organ donor for an intestinal transplant. The chain combines TRBV7-2 with TRBJ2-1, with 12 bases fitting TRBD2. This CDR3 is CASSWTSGTYNEQFF. The CDR3 DNA reads TGTGCCAGCAGCTGGACTAGCGGGACCTACAATGAGCAGTTCTTC.